These T cell receptor beta chains were read from a single sample in a study of CD8 T cells in ankylosing spondylitis. TCRdb re-called the 5' RACE reads with MiXCR, one entry per CDR3 protein. The repertoire consists of hundreds of thousands of distinct CDR3 sequences, with roughly 27% occurring once and the leading ten covering about 1%. Sequencing was performed on blood, either unsorted or a sorted T cell fraction (not recorded which). These receptors were collected from a male donor with ankylosing spondylitis. Both conserved end residues are part of each CDR3. The order of the fields is CDR3 length, D gene, clone size, J gene, V gene, CDR3 protein, CDR3 DNA. D genes are given only for firm matches. Clone sizes are given selectively: once, few, many, or a class where the clone is expanded.

14 | NA | few | TRBJ2-3 | TRBV4-1 | CASSQVESTDTQYF | TGCGCCAGCAGCCAAGTGGAGAGCACAGATACGCAGTATTTT
15 | TRBD2 | few | TRBJ2-1 | TRBV5-1 | CASRGTLAAYNEQFF | TGCGCCAGCAGAGGGACTCTAGCGGCTTACAATGAGCAGTTCTTC
15 | NA | NA | TRBJ1-1 | TRBV5-1 | CASSSEPQRRTEAFF | TGCGCCAGCAGCTCCGAGCCACAGAGGAGGACTGAAGCTTTCTTT
12 | NA | few | TRBJ1-1 | TRBV7-9 | CASSFPNTEAFF | TGTGCCAGCAGCTTCCCCAACACTGAAGCTTTCTTT
16 | TRBD1 | NA | TRBJ1-5 | TRBV2 | CASSNRGPYSNQPQHF | TGTGCCAGCAGTAACAGGGGCCCGTATAGCAATCAGCCCCAGCATTTT
14 | NA | few | TRBJ2-1 | TRBV7-9 | CASSSSDSYNEQFF | TGTGCCAGCAGCTCTAGCGACTCCTACAATGAGCAGTTCTTC
14 | TRBD2 | many | TRBJ2-1 | TRBV20-1 | CSAQAGSSYNEQFF | TGCAGTGCTCAAGCGGGAAGCTCCTACAATGAGCAGTTCTTC
15 | NA | few | TRBJ1-5 | TRBV3-1 | CASSQDSHSNQPQHF | TGTGCCAGCAGCCAAGATTCCCATAGCAATCAGCCCCAGCATTTT
14 | TRBD1 | NA | TRBJ2-6 | TRBV25-1 | CASTDRVGANVLTF | TGTGCCAGCACCGACAGGGTTGGGGCCAACGTCCTGACTTTC
13 | NA | NA | TRBJ2-1 | TRBV10-2 | CASSVRLGNEQFF | TGCGCCAGCAGTGTTAGACTGGGCAATGAGCAGTTCTTC
15 | TRBD1 | NA | TRBJ2-3 | TRBV5-1 | CASSWGQDRTDTQYF | TGCGCCAGCAGCTGGGGACAGGACCGCACAGATACGCAGTATTTT
14 | NA | NA | TRBJ1-4 | TRBV20-1 | CSASLASTNEKLFF | TGCAGTGCTAGCCTAGCCTCAACTAATGAAAAACTGTTTTTT
12 | NA | NA | TRBJ1-1 | TRBV7-9 | CASSFAGREAFF | TGTGCCAGCAGCTTCGCGGGGAGGGAAGCTTTCTTT
14 | NA | few | TRBJ2-4 | TRBV7-2 | CASSDWVAKNIQYF | TGTGCCAGCAGCGACTGGGTAGCCAAAAACATTCAGTACTTC
16 | TRBD1 | NA | TRBJ2-3 | TRBV10-2 | CASSRGGQFSTDTQYF | TGCGCCAGCTCGCGAGGGGGACAGTTTAGCACAGATACGCAGTATTTT
16 | TRBD2 | few | TRBJ2-1 | TRBV3-1 | CASSPTSGRGWNEQFF | TGTGCCAGCAGCCCTACTAGCGGGAGAGGTTGGAATGAGCAGTTCTTC
16 | NA | few | TRBJ2-1 | TRBV24-1 | CATSDYGQKDYNEQFF | TGTGCCACCAGTGACTACGGCCAAAAGGACTACAATGAGCAGTTCTTC
15 | NA | NA | TRBJ2-2 | TRBV11-2 | CASSFGSGGIGELFF | TGTGCCAGCAGCTTCGGGTCGGGGGGCATCGGGGAGCTGTTTTTT
15 | NA | few | TRBJ2-5 | TRBV6-1 | CASSEFDTGQETQYF | TGTGCCAGCAGTGAATTCGACACCGGACAAGAGACCCAGTACTTC
14 | TRBD2 | NA | TRBJ2-1 | TRBV5-8 | CASSMLAGAGEQFF | TGTGCCAGCAGCATGCTAGCGGGGGCTGGAGAGCAGTTCTTC
16 | TRBD2 | NA | TRBJ2-2 | TRBV12-3/TRBV12-4 | CASSPRRDYLTGELFF | TGTGCCAGCAGTCCACGACGGGACTATCTAACCGGGGAGCTGTTTTTT
16 | NA | few | TRBJ1-1 | TRBV15 | CATSRDSQVIMTEAFF | TGTGCCACCAGCAGAGATTCACAGGTAATTATGACTGAAGCTTTCTTT
16 | TRBD1 | few | TRBJ1-5 | TRBV4-1 | CASSQDRTGANQPQHF | TGCGCCAGCAGCCAAGATCGGACAGGGGCAAATCAGCCCCAGCATTTT
14 | NA | NA | TRBJ1-2 | TRBV12-3/TRBV12-4 | CASSFADLNYGYTF | TGTGCCAGCAGTTTCGCCGACCTCAACTATGGCTACACCTTC
16 | TRBD2 | NA | TRBJ2-3 | TRBV5-1 | CASSLDGAGGSYTQYF | TGCGCCAGCAGCTTGGACGGCGCGGGAGGGAGCTATACGCAGTATTTT
16 | NA | few | TRBJ2-1 | TRBV7-2 | CASSLVGASSYNEQFF | TGTGCCAGCAGCTTGGTGGGGGCCAGCTCCTACAATGAGCAGTTCTTC
10 | NA | NA | TRBJ1-2 | TRBV2 | CASIFYGYTF | TGTGCCAGCATCTTCTATGGCTACACCTTC
14 | TRBD1 | few | TRBJ1-2 | TRBV12-3/TRBV12-4 | CASSLWDRVHGYTF | TGTGCCAGCAGTTTATGGGACAGGGTTCATGGCTACACCTTC
17 | TRBD2 | NA | TRBJ2-7 | TRBV6-2/TRBV6-3 | CASSYRRTSPGGYEQYF | TGTGCCAGCAGTTATCGGAGGACTAGCCCCGGAGGGTACGAGCAGTACTTC
14 | TRBD1 | few | TRBJ2-2 | TRBV7-2 | CASSWTGDTGELFF | TGTGCCAGCAGCTGGACAGGGGACACCGGGGAGCTGTTTTTT
16 | NA | NA | TRBJ2-2 | TRBV24-1 | CATSDTGPANTGELFF | TGTGCCACCAGTGATACAGGGCCGGCGAACACCGGGGAGCTGTTTTTT
15 | NA | few | TRBJ2-7 | TRBV5-1 | CASAPGTADPYEQYF | TGCGCCAGCGCGCCTGGGACGGCCGATCCCTACGAGCAGTACTTC
12 | NA | NA | TRBJ1-5 | TRBV27 | CASSSLDQPQHF | TGTGCCAGCAGTTCGTTGGATCAGCCCCAGCATTTT
17 | NA | few | TRBJ1-2 | TRBV20-1 | CSARGSTYFAKNYGYTF | TGCAGTGCTAGAGGTAGCACCTATTTCGCGAAGAACTATGGCTACACCTTC
16 | TRBD2 | once | TRBJ2-1 | TRBV2 | CASTILGTSVYNEQFF | TGTGCCAGCACAATCCTCGGGACTAGCGTCTACAATGAGCAGTTCTTC
12 | NA | NA | TRBJ1-1 | TRBV6-1 | CASRLQGTEAFF | TGTGCCAGCAGACTACAGGGCACTGAAGCTTTCTTT
12 | NA | many | TRBJ2-3 | TRBV29-1 | CSVGGSTDTQYF | TGCAGCGTTGGAGGGAGCACAGATACGCAGTATTTT
15 | NA | NA | TRBJ2-2 | TRBV12-3/TRBV12-4 | CASSPSQGGTGELFF | TGTGCCAGCTCCCCCTCCCAGGGGGGAACCGGGGAGCTGTTTTTT
16 | NA | NA | TRBJ1-6 | TRBV12-3/TRBV12-4 | CATPGGASSYNSPLHF | TGTGCCACCCCGGGGGGAGCCAGCTCCTATAATTCACCCCTCCACTTT
17 | TRBD2 | NA | TRBJ2-1 | TRBV14 | CASSQDRASGRRDEQFF | TGTGCCAGCAGCCAAGATAGGGCTAGCGGGAGAAGGGATGAGCAGTTCTTC
12 | NA | NA | TRBJ2-3 | TRBV29-1 | CSVVRSSDTQYF | TGCAGCGTTGTTAGGTCATCAGATACGCAGTATTTT
13 | NA | few | TRBJ1-1 | TRBV5-1 | CASSLESSLEAFF | TGCGCCAGCAGCTTGGAGTCGAGCCTTGAAGCTTTCTTT
13 | TRBD2 | NA | TRBJ2-4 | TRBV30 | CAWAGLAGGPQYF | TGTGCCTGGGCCGGACTAGCGGGAGGCCCTCAGTACTTC
16 | TRBD1 | few | TRBJ2-2 | TRBV5-6 | CASRQGAVANTGELFF | TGTGCCAGCAGACAGGGGGCCGTAGCGAACACCGGGGAGCTGTTTTTT
14 | TRBD1 | NA | TRBJ1-1 | TRBV14 | CASSQVRGQAEAFF | TGTGCCAGCAGCCAAGTCAGGGGGCAGGCTGAAGCTTTCTTT
15 | NA | few | TRBJ2-3 | TRBV20-1 | CSARVWRRSTDTQYF | TGCAGTGCTAGGGTGTGGAGGCGGAGCACAGATACGCAGTATTTT
15 | NA | NA | TRBJ2-3 | TRBV5-1 | CASKPKAESTDTQYF | TGCGCCAGCAAACCCAAAGCGGAGAGCACAGATACGCAGTATTTT
13 | NA | NA | TRBJ1-1 | TRBV20-1 | CSALIRGDTEAFF | TGCAGTGCTCTTATTAGGGGCGACACTGAAGCTTTCTTT
15 | TRBD2 | few | TRBJ2-5 | TRBV6-1 | CASRIAGGPSETQYF | TGTGCCAGCAGAATAGCGGGAGGGCCGTCAGAGACCCAGTACTTC
12 | NA | few | TRBJ2-5 | TRBV20-1 | CSARVGRETQYF | TGCAGTGCTAGAGTGGGCAGAGAGACCCAGTACTTC